Shown below are 14 T cell receptor beta chains from a single sample sequenced in a study of blood T cell repertoires in COVID-19. Profiled with immunoSEQ multiplex PCR; TCRdb holds only in-frame clones, not every one. The sample contains 450,000 to 500,000 clones, approximately 86% of which appear only once. Sequencing was done on a sample of PBMCs or T cells enriched from blood (not recorded which). All receptors come from a young woman who had recovered from COVID-19.

In its sample, this clone was seen once. The chain carries TRBV6-5 and TRBJ1-1; TRBD1 aligns across 10 bases. With V trimmed by 2 bases and J by 3 bases, 6 bases remained unmatched. Looked up from germline, CDR1 is MNHEY and CDR2 is SVGAGI. The CDR3 has 16 residues. CDR3: CASSYGTGVLYTEAFF. In DNA, the CDR3 is TGTGCCAGCAGTTACGGGACAGGGGTCTTGTACACTGAAGCTTTCTTT.

Concerning this clone: This specimen includes other DNA sequences encoding the same CDR3. V is TRBV18 and J is TRBJ1-3; 8 positions agree with TRBD1. Germline V gene sequence: CDR1 KGHSH, CDR2 LQKENI. The CDR3 has 15 residues. The V gene end was trimmed by 3 bases and the J gene end by 4 bases; junction bases not matched to a gene: 5. This CDR3 is CASSPDRVEGNTIYF. CDR3 sequence (DNA): TGTGCCAGCTCACCGGACAGGGTGGAAGGAAACACCATATATTTT.

The chain has TRBV20-1 and TRBJ1-2; no reliable D call. Trimming cost V 3 bases and J 7 bases, with 6 bases left between them. The CDR3 runs 10 residues. Looked up from germline, CDR1 is DFQATT and CDR2 is SNEGSKA (reference sequence). The CDR3 is CSASLLGYTF. The CDR3, as DNA: TGCAGTGCTAGTCTACTTGGCTACACCTTC.

The rearrangement links TRBV4-2 to TRBJ2-2; the match to TRBD2 covers 10 bases. Germline V gene lookup returns CDR1 LGHNA and CDR2 YNFKEQ. The CDR3 runs 16 residues. J gave up 10 bases and V 3 bases, and 11 bases lay outside the gene matches. CDR3 loop: CASSQGTSGGALELFF. DNA of the CDR3: TGTGCCAGCAGCCAGGGAACAAGCGGGGGGGCTTTGGAGCTGTTTTTT.

V and J are TRBV7-2 and TRBJ1-1; weak D call: TRBD1 (6 bases). V gave up 3 bases and J gave up 3 bases, with 11 bases separating them. The CDR3 length is 14 residues. Germline lookup yields CDR1 SGHTA and CDR2 FQGNSA. This chain's CDR3 is CASSFSGQYTEAFF. The CDR3 region has the DNA TGTGCCAGCAGCTTCTCAGGACAGTACACTGAAGCTTTCTTT.

Worth noting for this clone: This sample also contains other DNA sequences that code for the same CDR3. The J gene is TRBJ1-1, the V gene TRBV2; D is ambiguous. Germline loops: CDR1 SNHLY, CDR2 FYNNEI. The CDR3 runs 13 residues. Between the trimmed V and J ends, which lost 3 bases and 3 bases, there was a span of 8 bases. CDR3: CASSDGGYTEAFF. The CDR3 bases are TGTGCCAGCAGTGACGGAGGATACACTGAAGCTTTCTTT.

The chain joins TRBV20-1 to TRBJ1-2; the D gene is possibly TRBD1 (5 bases). The germline gives CDR1 DFQATT, CDR2 SNEGSKA (reference sequence). With 6 bases removed from V and 5 bases from J, the gap between germline ends came to 10 bases. The CDR3 is made up of 11 amino acids. CDR3 residues: CSAPGAYGYTF. CDR3 nucleotides: TGCAGTGCCCCTGGGGCGTATGGCTACACCTTC.

This chain joins TRBV30 and TRBJ1-6; D is possibly TRBD1 (6 bases). The CDR3 sequence is 17 residues long. Germline values: CDR1 GTSNPN, CDR2 SVGIG (reference sequence). V was clipped by 3 bases and J by 1 base, with 16 bases between them. CDR3 residues: CAWRGTQGKSYNSPLHF. The CDR3 DNA sequence: TGTGCCTGGAGGGGGACCCAGGGGAAATCCTATAATTCACCCCTCCACTTT.

The chain uses TRBV3-1 (or the pseudogene TRBV3-2) and TRBJ1-6; no clear D gene. V gave up 3 bases and J gave up 7 bases, with 13 bases separating them. There are 15 residues in the CDR3. Germline CDR1 reads LGHDT; CDR2 reads YNNKEL (reference sequence). CDR3 region: CASSQLNSPNSPLHF. CDR3 DNA sequence: TGTGCCAGCAGCCAGTTAAACTCACCCAATTCACCCCTCCACTTT.

This chain connects TRBV7-9 to TRBJ1-1; D remains unclear. The CDR3 loop spans 12 amino acids. V was trimmed by 4 bases and J by 4 bases, leaving 7 bases between them. CDR1 and CDR2 from the germline V gene are SEHNR and FQNEAQ (reference sequence). The CDR3 sequence is CASSSGSTEAFF. The CDR3 nucleotides read TGTGCCAGCAGCTCAGGATCCACTGAAGCTTTCTTT.

The CDR3 region is CASSFSLPQGGSDTQYF. CDR3 DNA sequence: TGTGCCAGCAGTTTTTCGTTACCCCAGGGTGGATCAGATACGCAGTATTTT. The chain recombines TRBV27 with TRBJ2-3; D may be TRBD1 (5 bases). This CDR3 has 17 amino acids. With 3 bases removed from V and 4 bases from J, the gap between germline ends came to 20 bases. CDR1 and CDR2 from the germline V gene are MNHEY and SMNVEV (reference sequence).

In its sample, this clone was seen a few times. The chain is built from TRBV19 and TRBJ1-5; 9 nucleotides agree with TRBD1. The germline gives CDR1 LNHDA, CDR2 SQIVND (reference sequence). CDR3 length: 18 amino acids. Trimming at V came to 0 bases and at J to 2 bases, leaving 8 bases not matched to a gene. The CDR3 loop is CASSIDFSWTGGNQPQHF. For the CDR3, the DNA is TGTGCCAGTAGTATAGATTTTTCCTGGACAGGGGGCAATCAGCCCCAGCATTTT.

The chain couples TRBV3-1 (or the pseudogene TRBV3-2) to TRBJ1-5; D uncertain. This CDR3 contains 12 residues. Germline V gene lookup returns CDR1 LGHDT and CDR2 YNNKEL (reference sequence). V lost 3 bases and J lost 5, with 5 bases in between. The CDR3 nucleotides read TGTGCCAGCAGCCAGGCGGATCAGCCCCAGCATTTT. It translates to CASSQADQPQHF.

This clone has more than one count but fewer than ten. The chain has TRBV6-5 and TRBJ2-3; a possible D gene is TRBD2 (5 bases). This CDR3 contains 14 residues. Trimming shortened V by 7 bases and J by 1 base, and 12 bases separated the two germline ends. Germline V lookup: CDR1 MNHEY, CDR2 SVGAGI. CDR3 nucleotides: TGTGCCAGCAAGACCCCCGGGGGCACAGATACGCAGTATTTT. It specifies CASKTPGGTDTQYF.